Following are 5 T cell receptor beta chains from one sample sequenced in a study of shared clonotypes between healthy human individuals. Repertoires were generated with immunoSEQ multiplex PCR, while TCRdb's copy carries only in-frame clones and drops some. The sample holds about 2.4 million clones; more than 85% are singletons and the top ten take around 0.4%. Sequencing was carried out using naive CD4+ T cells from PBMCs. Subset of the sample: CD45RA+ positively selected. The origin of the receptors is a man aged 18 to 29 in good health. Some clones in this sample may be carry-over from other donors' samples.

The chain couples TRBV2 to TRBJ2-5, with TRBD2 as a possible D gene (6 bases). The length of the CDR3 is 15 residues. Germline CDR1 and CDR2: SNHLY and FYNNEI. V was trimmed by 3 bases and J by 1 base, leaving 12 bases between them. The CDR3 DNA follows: TGTGCCAGCAGTGAGGAGGCACTAGCCCAAGAGACCCAGTACTTC. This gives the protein CASSEEALAQETQYF.

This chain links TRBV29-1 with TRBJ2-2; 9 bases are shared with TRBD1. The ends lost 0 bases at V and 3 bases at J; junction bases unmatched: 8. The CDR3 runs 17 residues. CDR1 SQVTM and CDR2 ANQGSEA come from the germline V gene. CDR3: CSVEDGGTGFYTGELFF. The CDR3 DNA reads TGCAGCGTTGAAGATGGGGGGACAGGGTTTTACACCGGGGAGCTGTTTTTT.

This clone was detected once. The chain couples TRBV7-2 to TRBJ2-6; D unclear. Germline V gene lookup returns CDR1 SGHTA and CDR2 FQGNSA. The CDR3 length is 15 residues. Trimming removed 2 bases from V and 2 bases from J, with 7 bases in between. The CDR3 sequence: CASSLSSAGANVLTF. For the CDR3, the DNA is TGTGCCAGCAGCTTATCGTCAGCTGGGGCCAACGTCCTGACTTTC.

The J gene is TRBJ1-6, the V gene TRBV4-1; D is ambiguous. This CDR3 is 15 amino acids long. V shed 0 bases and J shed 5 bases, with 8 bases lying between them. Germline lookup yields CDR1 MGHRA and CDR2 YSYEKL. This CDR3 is CASSQDVRNNSPLHF. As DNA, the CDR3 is TGCGCCAGCAGCCAAGATGTGCGGAATAATTCACCCCTCCACTTT.

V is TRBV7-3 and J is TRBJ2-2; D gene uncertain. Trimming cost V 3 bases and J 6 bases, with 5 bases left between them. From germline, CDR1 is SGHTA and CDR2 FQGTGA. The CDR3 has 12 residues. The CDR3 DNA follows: TGTGCCAGCAGCTTCGGGCCCGGGGAGCTGTTTTTT. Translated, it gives CASSFGPGELFF.